A selection of T cell receptor beta chains follows, all from one sample in a study of T cell repertoires in cytomegalovirus infection. For these TCRs, the target antigens are not known. TCRdb fed the reads into MiXCR, producing one record per CDR3 protein. This table holds 300,000 to 400,000 distinct CDR3 sequences, around 29% found once. Sequences were derived from cultured PBMCs, sampled from culture after CMV antigen stimulation. These receptors were obtained from a human donor in good health (CMV status not recorded). Some clones in this sample may be carry-over from other donors' samples. CDR3s include the opening cysteine and the closing phenylalanine or tryptophan. The order of the fields is D gene, clone size, V gene, J gene, CDR3 protein, CDR3 DNA. A D gene is named only where the DNA matches it firmly. Size is omitted from some rows. Given values are once, few, many or a class for expanded clones.

>.|once|TRBV28|TRBJ1-5
CATNPTGTNNQPQHF
TGTGCCACCAACCCAACAGGGACTAACAATCAGCCCCAGCATTTT
>TRBD1|.|TRBV12-5|TRBJ1-1
CASGSGGSTEAFF
TGTGCTAGTGGTTCAGGGGGGAGCACTGAAGCTTTCTTT
>TRBD2|many|TRBV7-8|TRBJ2-1
CASSLTLAGTYNEQFF
TGTGCCAGCAGCTTAACACTAGCGGGGACATACAATGAGCAGTTCTTC
>TRBD2|few|TRBV28|TRBJ2-7
CASSSLTSGATYEQYF
TGTGCCAGCAGTTCCCTTACTAGCGGGGCGACCTACGAGCAGTACTTC
>.|many|TRBV7-2|TRBJ1-2
CASSLDRSSYGYTF
TGTGCCAGCAGCTTAGACCGGAGCTCCTATGGCTACACCTTC
>.|few|TRBV7-9|TRBJ1-1
CASSPRLGGAGTEAFF
TGTGCCAGCAGCCCCCGGCTCGGGGGCGCGGGGACTGAAGCTTTCTTT
>.|few|TRBV4-2|TRBJ2-1
CASSQGGAYNEQFF
TGTGCCAGCAGCCAAGGTGGAGCTTACAATGAGCAGTTCTTC
>.|.|TRBV3-1|TRBJ2-5
CASSRFGGPQETQYF
TGTGCCAGCAGCCGATTTGGGGGTCCCCAAGAGACCCAGTACTTC
>.|.|TRBV12-3/TRBV12-4|TRBJ1-1
CASRRTTNTEAFF
TGTGCCAGCAGAAGGACAACTAACACTGAAGCTTTCTTT
>TRBD2|many|TRBV10-3|TRBJ2-7
CAISDDSGIFGSYEQYF
TGTGCCATCAGTGACGATAGCGGGATCTTTGGCTCCTACGAGCAGTACTTC
>TRBD1|.|TRBV7-3|TRBJ1-1
CASSPGQGHIMNTEAFF
TGTGCCAGCAGCCCGGGACAGGGACACATTATGAACACTGAAGCTTTCTTT
>.|few|TRBV27|TRBJ2-5
CASTPLGTETQYF
TGTGCCAGCACCCCCTTAGGGACCGAGACCCAGTACTTC
>.|few|TRBV19|TRBJ1-5
CASKGGNSNQPQHF
TGTGCCAGTAAGGGAGGTAATAGCAATCAGCCCCAGCATTTT
>.|few|TRBV6-1|TRBJ1-3
CASSESRAANTIYF
TGTGCCAGCAGTGAATCCAGGGCGGCTAACACCATATATTTT
>.|.|TRBV12-3/TRBV12-4|TRBJ1-2
CASSSGRATSRYTF
TGTGCCAGCAGTTCGGGCAGGGCGACCTCGCGGTACACCTTC
>TRBD1|.|TRBV7-2|TRBJ1-5
CASSLETGYNQPQHF
TGTGCCAGCAGCTTGGAGACAGGGTACAATCAGCCCCAGCATTTT
>.|.|TRBV6-6|TRBJ1-5
CASSVILGDRYSNQPQHF
TGTGCCAGCAGTGTAATTCTGGGCGACAGGTATAGCAATCAGCCCCAGCATTTT
>.|few|TRBV28|TRBJ2-4
CASSLFGSPKNIQYF
TGTGCCAGCAGTTTATTTGGCAGCCCCAAAAACATTCAGTACTTC
>.|.|TRBV4-3|TRBJ2-1
CASSQGRGSYNEQFF
TGCGCCAGCAGCCAAGGCCGGGGTTCCTACAATGAGCAGTTCTTC
>TRBD2|few|TRBV4-2|TRBJ2-1
CASSQELAGGQYNEQFF
TGTGCCAGCAGCCAAGAGCTAGCGGGAGGACAGTACAATGAGCAGTTCTTC
>.|few|TRBV16|TRBJ1-1
CASSQLSVSLENTEAFF
TGTGCCAGCAGCCAATTGTCCGTTTCTCTTGAGAACACTGAAGCTTTCTTT
>TRBD1|few|TRBV12-3/TRBV12-4|TRBJ1-6
CASSQQGADSPLHF
TGTGCCAGCAGCCAACAGGGGGCTGATTCACCCCTCCACTTT
>.|.|TRBV7-2|TRBJ2-1
CASSLEISPGRGFF
TGTGCCAGCAGCTTAGAGATCTCTCCAGGGCGGGGGTTCTTC
>.|once|TRBV19|TRBJ1-2
CASSISYGAGYTF
TGTGCCAGTAGTATATCCTACGGGGCTGGCTACACCTTC
>.|.|TRBV27|TRBJ2-7
CASSLGGGGREQYF
TGTGCCAGCAGTTTGGGGGGTGGAGGACGCGAGCAGTACTTC
>TRBD2|.|TRBV7-3|TRBJ2-3
CASSLGGGPTDTQYF
TGTGCCAGCAGCTTAGGCGGGGGGCCCACAGATACGCAGTATTTT
>.|few|TRBV6-1|TRBJ1-6
CASRTSLDSDNSPLHF
TGTGCCAGCAGAACCAGCTTGGACAGCGATAATTCACCCCTCCACTTT
>TRBD2|.|TRBV19|TRBJ2-3
CASTDGGEADTQYF
TGTGCCAGTACCGATGGGGGGGAGGCAGATACGCAGTATTTT
>.|.|TRBV7-3|TRBJ2-2
CASSLGRGENTGELFF
TGTGCCAGCAGCCTGGGACGAGGCGAGAACACCGGGGAGCTGTTTTTT
>.|few|TRBV7-3|TRBJ2-1
CASSPNRGDETYNEQFF
TGTGCCAGCAGCCCGAACAGAGGGGACGAAACTTACAATGAGCAGTTCTTC
>TRBD2|.|TRBV7-4|TRBJ2-1
CASSYTSGAYNEQFF
TGTGCCAGCAGCTATACTAGCGGGGCGTACAATGAGCAGTTCTTC
>.|few|TRBV4-2|TRBJ2-1
CASSQDMNYYNEQFF
TGTGCCAGCAGCCAAGATATGAACTACTACAATGAGCAGTTCTTC
>TRBD1|few|TRBV6-8|TRBJ1-3
CASRKTGTGNTIYF
TGTGCCAGCAGGAAGACAGGGACTGGAAACACCATATATTTT
>.|.|TRBV6-5|TRBJ1-3
CASSYGWIAGNTIYF
TGTGCCAGCAGTTACGGGTGGATTGCCGGAAACACCATATATTTT
>.|many|TRBV7-9|TRBJ1-6
CASSLVDGGGGNSPLHF
TGTGCCAGCAGCTTAGTCGACGGTGGCGGGGGAAATTCACCCCTCCACTTT
>.|.|TRBV27|TRBJ1-1
CASRPGRGVKGNTEAFF
TGTGCCAGCAGGCCAGGGCGGGGGGTGAAGGGAAACACTGAAGCTTTCTTT
>.|once|TRBV5-4|TRBJ2-1
CASSLNSAVTYNEQFF
TGTGCCAGCAGCTTGAATTCAGCCGTAACCTACAATGAGCAGTTCTTC
>TRBD2|.|TRBV12-5|TRBJ2-3
CASGLDQGTSGKKSTDTQYF
TGTGCTAGTGGTTTGGACCAAGGGACTAGCGGGAAGAAGTCCACAGATACGCAGTATTTT
>TRBD1|many|TRBV7-2|TRBJ1-2
CASSPGQGRDGYTF
TGTGCCAGCAGCCCCGGACAGGGAAGGGATGGCTACACCTTC
>.|few|TRBV7-6|TRBJ2-7
CASSPIRADSGDYEQYF
TGTGCCAGCAGCCCTATTAGGGCCGATTCAGGGGACTACGAGCAGTACTTC
>TRBD2|many|TRBV7-8|TRBJ2-3
CASSLPGTSGGHTDTQYF
TGTGCCAGCAGCTTACCCGGGACTAGCGGGGGTCACACAGATACGCAGTATTTT
>TRBD1|few|TRBV5-4|TRBJ2-7
CASSHGQGGTYEQYF
TGTGCCAGCAGCCATGGACAGGGGGGAACCTACGAGCAGTACTTC
>.|few|TRBV20-1|TRBJ1-5
CSAEPPAGVNQPQHF
TGCAGTGCTGAGCCCCCAGCAGGGGTCAATCAGCCCCAGCATTTT
>.|few|TRBV4-1|TRBJ1-1
CASSQPIDIVGTANTEAFF
TGCGCCAGCAGCCAACCGATTGATATTGTTGGGACGGCGAACACTGAAGCTTTCTTT
>.|few|TRBV30|TRBJ1-1
CACLDRTGTEAFF
TGTGCCTGCTTAGACCGGACCGGGACTGAAGCTTTCTTT
>.|many|TRBV7-8|TRBJ1-4
CASSLERGAKKLFF
TGTGCCAGCAGCTTAGAGCGGGGGGCGAAAAAACTGTTTTTT
>.|few|TRBV6-2/TRBV6-3|TRBJ2-2
CASSYHETGELFF
TGTGCCAGCAGTTACCATGAGACCGGGGAGCTGTTTTTT
>.|few|TRBV3-1|TRBJ2-1
CASNTGPSNEQFF
TGTGCCAGCAACACAGGCCCCTCCAATGAGCAGTTCTTC
>TRBD1|.|TRBV20-1|TRBJ1-5
CSAGTDRVGQPQHF
TGCAGTGCTGGAACCGACAGGGTTGGCCAGCCCCAGCATTTT
>TRBD1|.|TRBV6-6|TRBJ1-1
CASSYSGTGTEAFF
TGTGCCAGCAGTTACTCCGGGACAGGGACTGAAGCTTTCTTT
>.|few|TRBV19|TRBJ1-1
CASSMARNTEAFF
TGTGCCAGTAGTATGGCCAGGAACACTGAAGCTTTCTTT
>.|few|TRBV6-5|TRBJ1-2
CASSYNRRTHGYTF
TGTGCCAGCAGTTACAACCGGAGAACTCATGGCTACACCTTC
>.|.|TRBV3-1|TRBJ1-5
CASSRTPLKPQHF
TGTGCCAGCAGCCGGACCCCTCTCAAGCCCCAGCATTTT
>.|.|TRBV25-1|TRBJ2-5
CASSGAGTQYF
TGTGCCAGCAGTGGGGCTGGGACCCAGTACTTC
>.|few|TRBV5-1|TRBJ2-2
CASRSGGELFF
TGCGCCAGCAGGTCGGGAGGGGAGCTGTTTTTT
>.|.|TRBV24-1|TRBJ2-3
CATSDIVDTQYF
TGTGCCACCAGTGATATAGTAGATACGCAGTATTTT
>.|.|TRBV7-8|TRBJ1-4
CASSLARIPGNEKLFF
TGTGCCAGCAGCTTAGCGCGGATTCCCGGGAATGAAAAACTGTTTTTT
>.|.|TRBV19|TRBJ2-1
CASTGLRQGFNEQFF
TGTGCCAGTACGGGGTTGCGGCAGGGGTTCAATGAGCAGTTCTTC
>TRBD1|many|TRBV10-3|TRBJ2-1
CAIGWTGGDEQFF
TGTGCCATCGGATGGACAGGGGGCGATGAGCAGTTCTTC
>.|.|TRBV18|TRBJ2-1
CASSQWTTTLNEQFF
TGTGCCAGCTCACAATGGACTACAACCCTGAATGAGCAGTTCTTC